This entry concerns a single TCR beta chain. The antigen is unknown. The sample comes from a study of T cell responses to AZD1222 COVID-19 vaccine. Whole-study findings and limits: Close to half of all spike-specific TCRs reportedly target regions of the variants that are unmutated. Donors, mostly white British, included more females; clonal diversity was possibly underestimated. Two doses of AZD1222 preceded a rise in Spike-specific TCR breadth and depth.

The CDR3 length is 14 residues. Germline-derived CDR1 and CDR2 are SGHDT and YYEEEE. V gave up 3 bases and J gave up 5 bases, with 14 bases separating them. Here immunoSEQ multiplex PCR was the method, and the copy in TCRdb shows in-frame clones only, minus some. In the table there are about 120,000 clones, approximately 94% of which are singletons. The receptor comes from an adult who received the AZD1222 COVID-19 vaccine. The chain links TRBV5-6 to TRBJ1-2, with D possibly matching TRBD1 (5 bases). This specimen consisted of peripheral blood, obtained 28 days after the second AZD1222 dose. The CDR3 sequence is CASSSRGLRYGYTF. The CDR3 DNA reads as TGTGCCAGCAGCTCGAGGGGCCTCCGGTATGGCTACACCTTC.